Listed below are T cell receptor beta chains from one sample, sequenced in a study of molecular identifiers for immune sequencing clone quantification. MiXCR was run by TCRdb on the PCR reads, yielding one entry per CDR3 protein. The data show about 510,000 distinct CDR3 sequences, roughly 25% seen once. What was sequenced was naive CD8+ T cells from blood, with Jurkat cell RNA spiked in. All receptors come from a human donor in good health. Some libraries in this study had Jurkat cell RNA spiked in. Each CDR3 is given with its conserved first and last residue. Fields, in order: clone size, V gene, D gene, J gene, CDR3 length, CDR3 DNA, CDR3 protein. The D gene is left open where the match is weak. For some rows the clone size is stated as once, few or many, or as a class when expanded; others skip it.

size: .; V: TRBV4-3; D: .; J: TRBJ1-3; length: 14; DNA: TGCGCCAGCAGCCAAGACAGCGCTGGAAACACCATATATTTT; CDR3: CASSQDSAGNTIYF
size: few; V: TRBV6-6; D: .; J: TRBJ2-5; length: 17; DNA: TGTGCCAGCAGTTACTCCCCGAGCCGGCTGGAGGAAGAGACCCAGTACTTC; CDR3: CASSYSPSRLEEETQYF
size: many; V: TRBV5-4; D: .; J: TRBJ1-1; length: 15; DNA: TGTGCCAGCAGCTTGGGTGTGGGCGCGAACACTGAAGCTTTCTTT; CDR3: CASSLGVGANTEAFF
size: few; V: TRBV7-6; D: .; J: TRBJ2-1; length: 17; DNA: TGTGCCAGCAGCTTACTGGCGGCGAAGAGCTCCTACAATGAGCAGTTCTTC; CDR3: CASSLLAAKSSYNEQFF
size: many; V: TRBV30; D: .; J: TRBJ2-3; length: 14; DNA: TGTGCCTGGAGTGATACAGGGTTAACAGATACGCAGTATTTT; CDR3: CAWSDTGLTDTQYF
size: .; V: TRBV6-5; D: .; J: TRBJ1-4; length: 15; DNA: TGTGCCAGCAGCCCTTTTGAGGGCATAATGGAAAAACTGTTTTTT; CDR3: CASSPFEGIMEKLFF
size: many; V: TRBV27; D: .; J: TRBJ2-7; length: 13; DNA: TGTGCCAGCAGTTTAGGGGGCCCCTACGAGCAGTACTTC; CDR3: CASSLGGPYEQYF
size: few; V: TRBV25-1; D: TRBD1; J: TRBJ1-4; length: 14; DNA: TGTGCCAGCACCCTGACAGGGGGATATGAAAAACTGTTTTTT; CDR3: CASTLTGGYEKLFF
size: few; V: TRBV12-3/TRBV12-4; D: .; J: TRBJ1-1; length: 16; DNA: TGTGCCAGCAGTCCTCCAGAGACAGACATGAACACTGAAGCTTTCTTT; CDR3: CASSPPETDMNTEAFF
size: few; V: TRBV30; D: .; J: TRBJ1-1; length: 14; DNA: TGTGCCTGGAGTGTGGTTCGGGGAAACACTGAAGCTTTCTTT; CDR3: CAWSVVRGNTEAFF
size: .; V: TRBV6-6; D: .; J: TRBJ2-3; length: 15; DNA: TGTGCCAGCAGTTCCCTCGGGGCCGTCGCAGATACGCAGTATTTT; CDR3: CASSSLGAVADTQYF
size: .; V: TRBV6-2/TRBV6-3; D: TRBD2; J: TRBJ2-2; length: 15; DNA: TGTGCCAGTATTTCCCTAGCGGCGAACCCCGGGGCGCTGTTTTTT; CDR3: CASISLAANPGALFF
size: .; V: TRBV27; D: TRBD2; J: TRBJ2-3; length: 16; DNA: TGTGCCAGCAGTACCGCCGCTAGCGGACCCACAGATACGCATTATTTT; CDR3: CASSTAASGPTDTHYF
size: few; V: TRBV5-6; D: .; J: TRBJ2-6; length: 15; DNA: TGTGCCAGCAGCCTGGGGGTAGCTGGGGCCAACGTCCTGACTTTC; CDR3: CASSLGVAGANVLTF
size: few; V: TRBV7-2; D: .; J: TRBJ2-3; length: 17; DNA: TGTGCCAGCAGCTCTGAAGGCCAGCACAGACGCACAGATACGCAGTATTTT; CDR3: CASSSEGQHRRTDTQYF
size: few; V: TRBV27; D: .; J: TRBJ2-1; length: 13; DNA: TGTGCCAGCAGGGGGTCCATTTACAATGAGCAGTTCTTC; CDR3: CASRGSIYNEQFF
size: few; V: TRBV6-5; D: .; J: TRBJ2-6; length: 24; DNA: TGTGCCAGCAGTTACTCGAAGGCCAGTTGGCAGGGCCCGGAATATGATTCTGGGGCCAACGTCCTGACTTTC; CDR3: CASSYSKASWQGPEYDSGANVLTF
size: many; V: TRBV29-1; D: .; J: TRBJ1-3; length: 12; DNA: TGCAGCGGGAGGGGCTCTGGAAACACCATATATTTT; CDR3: CSGRGSGNTIYF
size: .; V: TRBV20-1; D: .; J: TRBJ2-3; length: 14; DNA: TGCGGTGCTGATTTCCCTACACACACAGGTACGCAGTATTTT; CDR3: CGADFPTHTGTQYF
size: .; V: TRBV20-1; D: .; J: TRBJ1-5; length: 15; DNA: TGCAGTGCTAGAGATCGTCTGGGCGGCCTTCAGCCCCAGCATTTT; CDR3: CSARDRLGGLQPQHF
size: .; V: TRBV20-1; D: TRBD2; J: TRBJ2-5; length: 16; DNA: TGCAGTGCTAGTGGGCTAGCGGGAGTATACCAAGAGACCCAGTACTTC; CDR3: CSASGLAGVYQETQYF
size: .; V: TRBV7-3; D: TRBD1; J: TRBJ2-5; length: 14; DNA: TGTGCCAGCAGCTCGACAGGGGAAGAAGAGACCCAGTACTTC; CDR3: CASSSTGEEETQYF
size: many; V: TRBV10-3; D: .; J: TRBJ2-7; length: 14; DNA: TGTGCCATCAGTGAAGGCGGGTCTGCCTACGAGCAGTACTTC; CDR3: CAISEGGSAYEQYF
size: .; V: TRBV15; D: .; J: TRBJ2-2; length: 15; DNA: TGTGCCACCAGCAGAGCTAGGGGATGGGCCGCGGAGCTGTTTTTT; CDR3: CATSRARGWAAELFF
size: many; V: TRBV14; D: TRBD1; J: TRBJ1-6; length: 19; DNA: TGTGCCAGCAGCCAAAGCCACGACAGGGTGAGCTCCTATAATTCACCCCTCCACTTT; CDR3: CASSQSHDRVSSYNSPLHF
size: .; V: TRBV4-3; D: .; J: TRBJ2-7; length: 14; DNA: TGCGCCAGCAGCCAGGGATCGTCCTCCTACGAGCAGAACTTC; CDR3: CASSQGSSSYEQNF
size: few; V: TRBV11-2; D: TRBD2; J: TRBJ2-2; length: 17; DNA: TGTGCCAGCAGCCCCTTTACGGGGGGGATTTACACCGGGGAGCTGTTTTTT; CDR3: CASSPFTGGIYTGELFF
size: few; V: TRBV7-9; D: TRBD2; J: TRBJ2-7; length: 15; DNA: TGTGCCAGCAGCTCGGGACTAGCGGGAGGTGACGAGCAGTACTTC; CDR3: CASSSGLAGGDEQYF
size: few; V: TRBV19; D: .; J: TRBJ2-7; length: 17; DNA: TGTGCCAGTAGTCCAGCCGCTGAGCGGAGGGGGGCCTACGAGCAGTACTTC; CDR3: CASSPAAERRGAYEQYF
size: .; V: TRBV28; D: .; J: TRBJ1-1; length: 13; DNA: TGTGCCAGCATTAAGTACGGGGGGACTGAAGCTTTCTTT; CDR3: CASIKYGGTEAFF
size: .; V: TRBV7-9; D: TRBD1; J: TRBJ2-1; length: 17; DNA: TGTGCCAGCAGCTTAGGGCAGACCGGGACAGGGATCGATGAGCAGTTCTTC; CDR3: CASSLGQTGTGIDEQFF
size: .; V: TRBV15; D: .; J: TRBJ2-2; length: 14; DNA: TGTGCCACCAGCAGAGATCGGGCAGCCGGGGAGCTGTTTTTT; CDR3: CATSRDRAAGELFF
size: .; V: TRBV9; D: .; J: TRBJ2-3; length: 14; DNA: TGTGCCAGCAGCGAGGAGGAGGGGGGACATACGCAGTATTTT; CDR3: CASSEEEGGHTQYF
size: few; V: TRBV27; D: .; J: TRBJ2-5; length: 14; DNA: TGTGCCAGCAGTTTGTGGGGGAGTCAAGAGACCCAGTACTTC; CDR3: CASSLWGSQETQYF
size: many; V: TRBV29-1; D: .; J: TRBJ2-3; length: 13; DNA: TGCAGCATAGCAACAGGTAGCACAGATACGCAGTATTTT; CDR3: CSIATGSTDTQYF
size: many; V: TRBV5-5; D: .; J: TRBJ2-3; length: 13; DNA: TGTGCCAGCAGCTTCCTACCCCCAGATACGCAGTATTTT; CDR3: CASSFLPPDTQYF
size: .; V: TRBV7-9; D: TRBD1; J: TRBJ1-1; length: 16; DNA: TGTGCCAGCAGCTTCGGGACAGGGAGTGTAGACACTGAAGCTTTCTTT; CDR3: CASSFGTGSVDTEAFF
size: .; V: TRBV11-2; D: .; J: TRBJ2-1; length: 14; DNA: TGTGCCAGCAGCTCCTTAGGCGGGCGCAATGAGCAGTTCTTC; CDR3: CASSSLGGRNEQFF
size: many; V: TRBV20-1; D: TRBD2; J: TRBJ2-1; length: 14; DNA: TGCAGTGCTAGAGTAGGCGGGGGGGCTGGTGAGCAGTTCTTC; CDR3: CSARVGGGAGEQFF
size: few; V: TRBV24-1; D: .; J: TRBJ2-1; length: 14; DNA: TGTGCCACCAGTGAGGGCAGGGGTGTCGATGAGCAGTTCTTC; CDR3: CATSEGRGVDEQFF